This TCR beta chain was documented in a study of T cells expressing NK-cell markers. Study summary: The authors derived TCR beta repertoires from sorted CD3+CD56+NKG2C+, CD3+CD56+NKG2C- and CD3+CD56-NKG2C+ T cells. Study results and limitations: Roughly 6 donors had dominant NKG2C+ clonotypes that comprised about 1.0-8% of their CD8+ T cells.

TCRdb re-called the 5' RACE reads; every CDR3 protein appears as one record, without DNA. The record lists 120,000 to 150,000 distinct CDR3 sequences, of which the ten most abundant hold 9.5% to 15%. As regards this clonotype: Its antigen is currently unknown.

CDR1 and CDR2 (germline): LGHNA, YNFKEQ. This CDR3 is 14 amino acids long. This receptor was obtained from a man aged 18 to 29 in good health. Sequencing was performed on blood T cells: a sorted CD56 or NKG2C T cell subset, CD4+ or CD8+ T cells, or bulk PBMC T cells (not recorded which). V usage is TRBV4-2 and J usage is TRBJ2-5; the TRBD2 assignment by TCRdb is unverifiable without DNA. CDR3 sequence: CASKREGPQETQYF.